This TCR beta chain emerged from a study of cytotoxic CD8 clonotypes in ibrutinib-treated CLL. Here immunoSEQ multiplex PCR was the method, and the copy in TCRdb shows in-frame clones only, minus some. The sample shows approximately 15,000 clones, about 61% of them seen only once. Germline V gives CDR1 MDHEN, CDR2 SYDVKM. This CDR3 has 16 residues. V was trimmed by 2 bases and J by 8 bases, leaving 19 bases between them. The chain couples TRBV28 to TRBJ1-3; D gene uncertain. The source of this sequence is a human donor with chronic lymphocytic leukemia. Sequencing was performed on PBMCs, taken before ibrutinib treatment. Written as DNA, the CDR3 is TGTGCCAGCAGTTTAGATAGGACTCTCTTAGGAGACACCATATATTTT. It codes for CASSLDRTLLGDTIYF.